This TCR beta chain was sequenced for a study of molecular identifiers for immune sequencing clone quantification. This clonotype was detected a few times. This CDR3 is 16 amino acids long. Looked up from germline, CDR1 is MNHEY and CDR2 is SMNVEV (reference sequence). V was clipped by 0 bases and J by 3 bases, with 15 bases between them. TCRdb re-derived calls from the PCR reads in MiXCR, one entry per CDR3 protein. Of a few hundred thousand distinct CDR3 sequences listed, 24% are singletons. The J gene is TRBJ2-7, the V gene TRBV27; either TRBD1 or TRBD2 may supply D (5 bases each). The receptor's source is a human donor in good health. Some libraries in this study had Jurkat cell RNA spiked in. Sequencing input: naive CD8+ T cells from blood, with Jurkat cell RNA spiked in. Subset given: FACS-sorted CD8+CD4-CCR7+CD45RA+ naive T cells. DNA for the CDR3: TGTGCCAGCAGTTTATCGATGGGACGCTTGCACTACGAGCAGTACTTC. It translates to CASSLSMGRLHYEQYF.